These 13 T cell receptor beta chains were sequenced from one sample in a study of blood T cells in healthy people across ages. It was with a sample-barcoded 5' primer and a J-beta primer mix that a second PCR of roughly 7 to 12 cycles was run. TCRdb reanalysed the 5' RACE reads using MiXCR and keeps one entry per CDR3 protein. The repertoire holds 750,000 to 950,000 distinct CDR3 sequences, with approximately 24% as singletons. The sample was also linked to a second study, of T cells of mothers and their children.

The sequencing sample was made of blood. These receptors all come from a boy aged 10-17 years in good health.

The rearrangement links TRBV4-1 to TRBJ1-1, with 9 nucleotides matching TRBD1. With 2 bases clipped from V and 11 bases from J, the junction kept 9 bases outside the gene matches. The CDR3 runs 14 residues. CDR1 is MGHRA, CDR2 YSYEKL, per germline. This CDR3 reads CASSQLRTGARAFF. Written as DNA, the CDR3 is TGCGCCAGCAGCCAATTACGGACAGGGGCAAGGGCTTTCTTT.

This clonotype was seen a few times. The J gene is TRBJ2-4, the V gene TRBV29-1; 14 nucleotides line up with TRBD2. The germline gives CDR1 SQVTM, CDR2 ANQGSEA. The trim removed 6 bases at V and 6 bases at J, leaving 22 bases unmatched. The CDR3 is 20 amino acids. Here the CDR3 DNA reads TGCAGCGTCTGGGGCAGTATACGGGGACTAGCGGGAGTTAGTGGAAACATTCAGTACTTC. Translation: CSVWGSIRGLAGVSGNIQYF.

CDR3 sequence (DNA): TGTGCCAGCAGCTTAAACCAGGCCGAAGAGACCCAGTACTTC. Its translation is CASSLNQAEETQYF. This rearrangement joins TRBV7-3 to TRBJ2-5; D ambiguous. V dropped 1 base and J dropped 3 bases, with 9 bases sitting between them. The germline gives CDR1 SGHTA, CDR2 FQGTGA. This CDR3 has 14 amino acids. Complete variable domain (other parts from reference TRBV7-3 and TRBJ2-5): GAGVSQTPSNKVTEKGKYVELRCDPISGHTALYWYRQSLGQGPEFLIYFQGTGAADDSGLPNDRFFAVRPEGSVSTLKIQRTERGDSAVYLCASSLNQAEETQYFGPGTRLLVL.

This clonotype has only a few counts. The chain combines TRBV6-4 with TRBJ1-2; no clear D. This CDR3 region has 14 residues. Germline V CDR1 and CDR2: MRHNA, SNTAGT. V was trimmed by 3 bases and J by 4 bases, leaving 12 bases between them. CDR3 coding DNA: TGTGCCAGCAGTGAGGTCTGGCCGCCCTATGGCTACACCTTC. The encoded protein is CASSEVWPPYGYTF.

The genes are TRBV6-5 and TRBJ2-2; tentatively, D is TRBD2 (6 bases). Germline V gene sequence: CDR1 MNHEY, CDR2 SVGAGI. The V gene lost 0 bases and the J gene lost 7 bases, with 12 bases spanning the gap. The CDR3 extends over 15 amino acids. CDR3 in amino acids: CASSYSPGSGGELFF. The CDR3 DNA reads TGTGCCAGCAGTTACTCACCCGGGAGTGGCGGGGAGCTGTTTTTT.

This clonotype has just a few counts. In nucleotides, the CDR3 is TGTGCCAGCAGTGCGCGGGGGGGCAGCACAGATACGCAGTATTTT. Protein sequence: CASSARGGSTDTQYF. The chain recombines TRBV2 with TRBJ2-3; 9 bases are shared with TRBD2. V lost 4 bases to trimming and J lost 0 bases; unmatched junction nucleotides: 2. This CDR3 comprises 15 residues. CDR1 and CDR2 from the germline V gene are SNHLY and FYNNEI.

The chain carries TRBV12-3 or TRBV12-4 and TRBJ1-4, with 9 bases that match TRBD1. V lost 6 bases to trimming and J lost 8 bases; unmatched junction nucleotides: 7. The CDR3 has 14 residues. Here the CDR3 reads CASRWTGEGEKLFF. Written as DNA, the CDR3 is TGTGCCAGCAGGTGGACAGGGGAGGGAGAAAAACTGTTTTTT.

This clonotype was recorded a few times. The chain has TRBV2 and TRBJ1-4, with TRBD1 identical over 7 bases. Germline CDR1 and CDR2: SNHLY and FYNNEI. V dropped 6 bases and J dropped 2; count of bases not matched to a gene: 3. This CDR3 has 14 amino acids. CDR3 coding DNA: TGTGCCAGCAGCGACAGGGTGACTAATGAAAAACTGTTTTTT. Translating it yields CASSDRVTNEKLFF.

This clonotype was recorded a few times. The chain carries TRBV10-2 and TRBJ2-3, with 11 positions matching TRBD2. CDR1 and CDR2 (germline): WSHSY, SAAADI. V dropped 2 bases and J dropped 2; count of bases not matched to a gene: 6. The CDR3 covers 17 residues. Here the CDR3 reads CASSEISSGGNTDTQYF. The DNA of the CDR3 is TGCGCCAGCAGTGAGATCTCTAGCGGGGGGAACACAGATACGCAGTATTTT.

V gene TRBV9 combines with J gene TRBJ2-7; D is possibly TRBD2 (5 bases). V was trimmed by 4 bases and J by 7 bases, leaving 18 bases between them. Germline-derived CDR1 and CDR2 are SGDLS and YYNGEE. There are 14 residues in the CDR3. CDR3 residues: CASSFRGTLEEQYF. In nucleotides, the CDR3 is TGTGCCAGCAGCTTCCGCGGCACACTAGAAGAGCAGTACTTC.

The gene calls are TRBV7-9 and TRBJ2-5, with unresolved D. Trimming stripped 2 bases from V and 5 bases from J, with 9 bases between. The CDR3 consists of 13 residues. Germline V gene sequence: CDR1 SEHNR, CDR2 FQNEAQ (reference sequence). The DNA of the CDR3 is TGTGCCAGCAGCTTACGACACGGGGAGACCCAGTACTTC. It encodes CASSLRHGETQYF. Looking up the rest from reference TRBV7-9 and TRBJ2-5 gives the full variable domain: DTGVSQNPRHKITKRGQNVTFRCDPISEHNRLYWYRQTLGQGPEFLTYFQNEAQLEKSRLLSDRFSAERPKGSFSTLEIQRTEQGDSAMYLCASSLRHGETQYFGPGTRLLVL.

This clonotype was seen a few times. This chain uses TRBV12-3 or TRBV12-4 with TRBJ1-2; 7 bases map to TRBD1. The ends lost 6 bases at V and 7 bases at J; junction bases unmatched: 14. The CDR3 covers 15 residues. DNA for the CDR3: TGTGCCAGCAGGGAATCCGGGACAGACGGATCTGGCTACACCTTC. Its translation is CASRESGTDGSGYTF.

The J gene is TRBJ1-2, the V gene TRBV29-1; 8 bases map to TRBD1. CDR3 length equals 13 residues. From germline, CDR1 is SQVTM and CDR2 ANQGSEA. V dropped 3 bases and J dropped 7; count of bases not matched to a gene: 7. CDR3 sequence: CSVEGGRGPGYTF. CDR3 sequence (DNA): TGCAGCGTTGAGGGTGGCAGGGGGCCTGGCTACACCTTC.